This paragraph covers one TCR beta chain sequence. The antigen is not known. The sample is drawn from a study of T cells in Graves' hyperthyroidism and ophthalmopathy. Points from the study as a whole: Ophthalmopathy got predicted by the model a median about 6.7 months before its onset.

The CDR3 length is 14 residues. The V gene end was trimmed by 7 bases and the J gene end by 6 bases; junction bases not matched to a gene: 5. CDR1 MNHEY and CDR2 SVGEGT come from the germline V gene. Template material for amplifying TCR beta CDR3 regions consisted of RNA transcripts. HTBI primers were the set used in a first-round RT-PCR of the TCR CDR3. TCRdb itself ran the multiplex PCR reads through MiXCR, one entry per CDR3 protein. Among around 520,000 distinct CDR3 sequences listed, around 15% were seen once. Sequencing was performed on blood. The chain combines TRBV6-2 or TRBV6-3 with TRBJ2-1; 11 bases map to TRBD2. The clonotype originates from a woman between 18 and 30 years old with Graves' hyperthyroidism. The DNA of the CDR3 is TGTGCCAGCATGGTAGCGGGGGGGGGCAATGAGCAGTTCTTC. Its translation is CASMVAGGGNEQFF.